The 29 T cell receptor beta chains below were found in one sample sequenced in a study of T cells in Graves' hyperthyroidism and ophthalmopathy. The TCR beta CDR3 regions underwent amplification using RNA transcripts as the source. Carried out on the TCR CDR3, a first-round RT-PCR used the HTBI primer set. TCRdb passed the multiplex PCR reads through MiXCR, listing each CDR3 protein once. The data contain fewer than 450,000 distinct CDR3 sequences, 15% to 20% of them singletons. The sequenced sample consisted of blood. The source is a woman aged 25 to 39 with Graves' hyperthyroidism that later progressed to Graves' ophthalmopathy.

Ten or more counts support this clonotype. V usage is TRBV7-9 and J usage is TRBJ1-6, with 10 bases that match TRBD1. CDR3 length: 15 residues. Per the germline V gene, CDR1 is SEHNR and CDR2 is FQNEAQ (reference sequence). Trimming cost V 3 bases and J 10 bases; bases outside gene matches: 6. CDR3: CASSFRDRGLSPLHF. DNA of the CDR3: TGTGCCAGCAGCTTCCGGGACAGGGGCTTGTCACCCCTCCACTTT.

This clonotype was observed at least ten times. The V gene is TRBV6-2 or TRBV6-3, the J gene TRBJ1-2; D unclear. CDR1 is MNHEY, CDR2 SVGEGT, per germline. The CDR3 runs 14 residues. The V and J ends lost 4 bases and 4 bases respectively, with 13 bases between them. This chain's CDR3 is CASSFLQNPYGYTF. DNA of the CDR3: TGTGCCAGCAGTTTCCTACAGAACCCCTATGGCTACACCTTC.

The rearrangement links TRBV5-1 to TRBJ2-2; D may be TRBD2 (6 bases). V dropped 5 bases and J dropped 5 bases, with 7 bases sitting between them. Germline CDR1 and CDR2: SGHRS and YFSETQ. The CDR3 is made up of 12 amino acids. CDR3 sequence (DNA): TGCGCCAGCAGGGAGGGGACCGGGGAGCTGTTTTTT. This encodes CASREGTGELFF.

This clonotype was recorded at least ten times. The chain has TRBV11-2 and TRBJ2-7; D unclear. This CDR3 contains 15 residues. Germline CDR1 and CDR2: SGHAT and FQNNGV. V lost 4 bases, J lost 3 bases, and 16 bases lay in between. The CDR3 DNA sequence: TGTGCCAGCAGCTCTGGAAGGATAAATAGCTACGAGCAGTACTTC. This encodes CASSSGRINSYEQYF.

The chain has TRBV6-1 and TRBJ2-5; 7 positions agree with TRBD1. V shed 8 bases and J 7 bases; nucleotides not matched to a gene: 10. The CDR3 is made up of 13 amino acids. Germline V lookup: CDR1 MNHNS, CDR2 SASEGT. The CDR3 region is CASAGFRDRTQYF. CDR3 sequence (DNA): TGTGCCAGCGCCGGTTTCCGGGACAGGACCCAGTACTTC.

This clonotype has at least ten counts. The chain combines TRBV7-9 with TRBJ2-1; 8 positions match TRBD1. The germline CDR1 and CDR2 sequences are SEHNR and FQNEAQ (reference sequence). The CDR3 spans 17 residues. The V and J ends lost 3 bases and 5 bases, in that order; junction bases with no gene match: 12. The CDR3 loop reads CASSFGPGQGADNEQFF. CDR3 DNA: TGTGCCAGCAGCTTTGGTCCGGGTCAGGGGGCGGACAATGAGCAGTTCTTC.

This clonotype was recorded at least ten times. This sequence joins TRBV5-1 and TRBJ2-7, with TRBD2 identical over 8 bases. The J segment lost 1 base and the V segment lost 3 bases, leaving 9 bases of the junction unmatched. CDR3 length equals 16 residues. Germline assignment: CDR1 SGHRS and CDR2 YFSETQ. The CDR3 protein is CASSYPESSGSYEQYF. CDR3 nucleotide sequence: TGCGCCAGCAGCTACCCGGAGTCTAGCGGGTCCTACGAGCAGTACTTC.

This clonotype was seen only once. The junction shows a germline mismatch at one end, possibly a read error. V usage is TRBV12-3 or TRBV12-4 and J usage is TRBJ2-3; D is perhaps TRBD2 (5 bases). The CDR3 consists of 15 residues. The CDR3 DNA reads TGTGCCAGCAGCCCAGCGCGGGTGGTGGCAGATACGCAGTATTTC. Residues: CASSPARVVADTQYF.

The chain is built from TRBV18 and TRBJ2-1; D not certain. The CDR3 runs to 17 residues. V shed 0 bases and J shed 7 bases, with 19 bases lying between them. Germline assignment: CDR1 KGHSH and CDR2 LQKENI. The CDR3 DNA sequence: TGTGCCAGCTCACCACCGCCACCACGAAGGCTGGGGAATGAGCAGTTCTTC. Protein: CASSPPPPRRLGNEQFF.

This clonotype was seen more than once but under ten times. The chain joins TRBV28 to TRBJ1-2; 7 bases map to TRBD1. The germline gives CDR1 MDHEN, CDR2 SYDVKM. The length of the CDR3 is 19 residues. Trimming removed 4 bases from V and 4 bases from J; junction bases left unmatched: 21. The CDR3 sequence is CASSSSRYPPTGDTYGYTF. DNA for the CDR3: TGTGCCAGCAGTTCATCCCGATACCCGCCTACAGGGGACACCTATGGCTACACCTTC.

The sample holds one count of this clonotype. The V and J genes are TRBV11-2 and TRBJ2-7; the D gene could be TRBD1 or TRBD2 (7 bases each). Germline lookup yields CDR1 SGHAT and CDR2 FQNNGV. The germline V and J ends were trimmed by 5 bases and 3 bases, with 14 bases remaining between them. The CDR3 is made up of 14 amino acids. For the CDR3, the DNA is TGTGCCAGCAGCGGGGGGGGACAGAACTACGAGCAGTACTTC. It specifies CASSGGGQNYEQYF.

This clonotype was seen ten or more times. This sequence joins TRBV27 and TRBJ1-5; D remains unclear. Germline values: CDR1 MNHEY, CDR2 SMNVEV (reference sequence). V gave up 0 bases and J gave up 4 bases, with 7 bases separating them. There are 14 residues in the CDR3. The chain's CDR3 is CASSLSRGNQPQHF. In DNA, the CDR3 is TGTGCCAGCAGTTTATCTCGTGGGAATCAGCCCCAGCATTTT.

The CDR3 nucleotides read TGTGCCAGCAGCCATCAAACTAAACTAGATAGTAGCGGGGAGCTGTTTTTT. The encoded protein is CASSHQTKLDSSGELFF. The gene calls are TRBV4-2 and TRBJ2-2; a possible D gene is TRBD2 (5 bases). Germline V gene sequence: CDR1 LGHNA, CDR2 YNFKEQ. The CDR3 is 17 residues long. The V gene lost 3 bases and the J gene lost 7 bases, with 21 bases spanning the gap.

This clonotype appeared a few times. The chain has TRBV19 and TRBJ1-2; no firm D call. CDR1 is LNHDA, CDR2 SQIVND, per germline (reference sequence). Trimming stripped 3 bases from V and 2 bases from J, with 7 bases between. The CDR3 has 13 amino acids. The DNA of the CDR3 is TGTGCCAGTAGTATCGTGGACAACTATGGCTACACCTTC. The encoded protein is CASSIVDNYGYTF.

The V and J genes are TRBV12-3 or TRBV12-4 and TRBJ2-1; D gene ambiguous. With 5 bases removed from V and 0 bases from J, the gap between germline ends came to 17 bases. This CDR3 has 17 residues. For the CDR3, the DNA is TGTGCCAGCAGTCCACCGGACGGTTTTAGCTCCTACAATGAGCAGTTCTTC. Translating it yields CASSPPDGFSSYNEQFF.

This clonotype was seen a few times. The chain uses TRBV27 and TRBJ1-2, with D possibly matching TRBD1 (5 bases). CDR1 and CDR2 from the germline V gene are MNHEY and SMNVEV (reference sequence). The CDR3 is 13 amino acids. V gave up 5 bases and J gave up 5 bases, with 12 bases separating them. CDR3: CASSRGVRYGYTF. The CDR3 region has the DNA TGTGCCAGCAGTCGGGGGGTCCGATATGGCTACACCTTC.

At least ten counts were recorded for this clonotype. DNA of the CDR3: TGTGCCAGCAGCCAAGACGGACAGGGCGGCTACGAGCAGTACTTC. This sequence encodes CASSQDGQGGYEQYF. The V and J genes are TRBV4-2 and TRBJ2-7; TRBD1 matches 8 bases. Unmatched junction bases numbered 4, after V lost 0 bases and J lost 3 bases. Germline loops: CDR1 LGHNA, CDR2 YNFKEQ. The CDR3 loop spans 15 amino acids.

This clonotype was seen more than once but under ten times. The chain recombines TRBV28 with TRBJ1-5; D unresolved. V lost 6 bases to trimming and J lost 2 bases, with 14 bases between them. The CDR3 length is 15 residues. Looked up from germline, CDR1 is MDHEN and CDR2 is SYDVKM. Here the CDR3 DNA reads TGTGCCAGCAGCCCTCCTGGTCGGGGCAATCAGCCCCAGCATTTT. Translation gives CASSPPGRGNQPQHF.

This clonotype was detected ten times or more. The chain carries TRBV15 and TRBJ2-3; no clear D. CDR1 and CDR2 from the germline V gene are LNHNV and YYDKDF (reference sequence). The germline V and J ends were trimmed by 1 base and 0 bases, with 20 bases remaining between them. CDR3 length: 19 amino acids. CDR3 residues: CATSRVIAVHPSSTDTQYF. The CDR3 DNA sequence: TGTGCCACCAGCAGAGTAATAGCAGTCCACCCCTCTAGCACAGATACGCAGTATTTT.

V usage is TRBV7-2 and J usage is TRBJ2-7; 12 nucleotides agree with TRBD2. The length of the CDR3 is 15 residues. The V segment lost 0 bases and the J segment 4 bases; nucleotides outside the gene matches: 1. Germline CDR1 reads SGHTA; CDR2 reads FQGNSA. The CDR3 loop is CASSLATSGGYEQYF. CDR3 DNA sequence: TGTGCCAGCAGCTTAGCGACTAGCGGGGGATACGAGCAGTACTTC.

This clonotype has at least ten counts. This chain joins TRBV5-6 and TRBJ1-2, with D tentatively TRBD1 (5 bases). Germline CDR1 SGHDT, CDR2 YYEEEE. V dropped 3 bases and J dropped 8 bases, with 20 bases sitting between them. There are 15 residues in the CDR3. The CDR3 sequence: CASSSAGIPRSGYTF. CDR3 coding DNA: TGTGCCAGCAGCTCGGCAGGGATCCCGCGGAGCGGCTACACCTTC.

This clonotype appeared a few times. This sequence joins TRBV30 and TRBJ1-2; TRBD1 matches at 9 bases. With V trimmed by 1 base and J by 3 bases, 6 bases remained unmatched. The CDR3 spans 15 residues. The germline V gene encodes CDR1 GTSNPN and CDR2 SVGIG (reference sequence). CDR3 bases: TGTGCCTGGAGTGCGGGACAGGGTAGGGACTATGGCTACACCTTC. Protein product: CAWSAGQGRDYGYTF.

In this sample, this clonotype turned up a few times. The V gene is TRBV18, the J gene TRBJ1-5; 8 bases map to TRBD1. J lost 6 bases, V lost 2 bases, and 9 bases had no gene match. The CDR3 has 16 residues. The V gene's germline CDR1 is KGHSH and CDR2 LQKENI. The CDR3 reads CASSPKSSTGAQPQHF. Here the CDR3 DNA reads TGTGCCAGCTCACCAAAAAGTTCGACAGGGGCTCAGCCCCAGCATTTT.

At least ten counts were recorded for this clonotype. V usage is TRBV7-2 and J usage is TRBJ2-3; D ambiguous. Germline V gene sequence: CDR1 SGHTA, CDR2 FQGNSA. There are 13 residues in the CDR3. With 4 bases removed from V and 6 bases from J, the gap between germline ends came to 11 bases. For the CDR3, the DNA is TGTGCCAGCAGCTCGAAGGGTGGTGATACGCAGTATTTT. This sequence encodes CASSSKGGDTQYF.

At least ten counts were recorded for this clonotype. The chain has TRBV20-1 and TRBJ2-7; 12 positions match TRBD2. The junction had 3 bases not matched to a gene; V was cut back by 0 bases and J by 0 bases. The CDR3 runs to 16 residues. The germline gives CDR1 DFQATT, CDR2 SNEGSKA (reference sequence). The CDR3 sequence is CSARDRLAGVSYEQYF. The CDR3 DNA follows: TGCAGTGCTAGAGACAGACTAGCGGGAGTCTCCTACGAGCAGTACTTC.

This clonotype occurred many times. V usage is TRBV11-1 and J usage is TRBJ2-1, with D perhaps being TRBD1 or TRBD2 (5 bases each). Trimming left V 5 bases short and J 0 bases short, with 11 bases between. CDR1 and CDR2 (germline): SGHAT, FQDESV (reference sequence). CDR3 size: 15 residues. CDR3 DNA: TGTGCCAGCAGCCGGGACCCAAGCTCCTACAATGAGCAGTTCTTC. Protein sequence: CASSRDPSSYNEQFF. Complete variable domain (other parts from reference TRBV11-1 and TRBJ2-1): EAEVAQSPRYKITEKSQAVAFWCDPISGHATLYWYRQILGQGPELLVQFQDESVVDDSQLPKDRFSAERLKGVDSTLKIQPAELGDSAMYLCASSRDPSSYNEQFFGPGTRLTVL.

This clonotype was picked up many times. The CDR3 is CASSESTGVGSPLHF. In nucleotides, the CDR3 is TGTGCCAGCAGTGAATCTACGGGGGTAGGGTCACCCCTCCACTTT. The chain recombines TRBV6-1 with TRBJ1-6, with D tentatively TRBD1 (5 bases). CDR1 is MNHNS and CDR2 is SASEGT in the germline V gene. The CDR3 extends over 15 amino acids. The V end was cut by 2 bases, the J end by 10 bases, with 15 bases between.

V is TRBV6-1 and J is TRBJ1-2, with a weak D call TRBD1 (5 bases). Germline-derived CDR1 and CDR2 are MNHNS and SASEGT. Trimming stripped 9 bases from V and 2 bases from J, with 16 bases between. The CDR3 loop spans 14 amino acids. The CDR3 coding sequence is TGTGCCAGTACCCGAAGCCCAGGGAACTATGGCTACACCTTC. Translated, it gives CASTRSPGNYGYTF.

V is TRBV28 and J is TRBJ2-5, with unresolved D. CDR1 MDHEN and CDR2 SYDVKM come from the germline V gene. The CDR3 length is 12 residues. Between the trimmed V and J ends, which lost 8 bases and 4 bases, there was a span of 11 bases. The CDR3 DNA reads TGTGCCAGCGCGGAACCCAGAGAGACCCAGTACTTC. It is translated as CASAEPRETQYF.